This T cell receptor (beta chain) was identified in a study of blood T cell repertoires in COVID-19 (TCRdb year 2020). Background on the whole study: The collaborator samples originated in the United States, Italy and Spain and spanned the acute and convalescent phases of COVID-19. The material from the prospective study consisted of cDNA or gDNA derived from T cells, B-cell-depleted T cells, or PBMCs. Deeply sampled blood TCRbeta repertoires from subjects exposed to, actively infected with, or recovered from COVID-19 were included in the dataset. The repertoires were released in a freely available public database meant as a resource for research on the immune response to SARS-CoV-2. Samples came from the ongoing ImmuneRACE study (first 160 participants) plus 1,254 subjects from 6 global collaborators. The sample metadata nearly always contained a de-identified subject ID, COVID-19 status, age in years and sex. Where HLA class I and class II types were available, the types were taken from metadata supplied by the sample provider, not from assay-based typing.

At the junction V is shortened by 4 bases and J by 5 bases, with 17 bases in between. As encoded in the germline V gene, CDR1 is SGHDN while CDR2 is FVKESK. Its CDR3 holds 15 amino acids, cysteine through phenylalanine. The entry retains the CDR3 DNA only, 45 bases that are in frame from base 1. Overall study outcomes, separate from this receptor: The quantity of clinical and demographic metadata differed by source and by participant and was supplied without curation.

The sample holds one count of this clone. There is no known antigen for this receptor. The sample holds no much larger clone one base away, and base qualities are not on file. TCRbeta CDR3 regions were amplified from genomic DNA using the immunoSEQ Assay, a bias-controlled multiplex PCR. The original methods were these. Within the assay, amplification of reference gene primers was used to estimate how many nucleated cells each sample contained. Sequence reads were collapsed and filtered to measure the absolute abundance of every unique TCRbeta CDR3 rearrangement. Productive Simpson clonality was computed per sample as the square root of Simpson's diversity index over productive rearrangements. In its TCRdb copy, this immuneACCESS table keeps in-frame sequences only and misses some clones. Where compared with another copy, unresolved V genes explain less than half of these, and the others have no known cause. V, J and clone size are taken as reported in that table, and D and trimming were inferred from the DNA itself. In this sample the table shows over 150,000 clones, 75% to 85% of which occur a single time. The top ten clonotypes cover approximately 12% of the sample.

At one collaborating source in Seattle, patients were enrolled during active infection and were followed longitudinally through the course of disease. Each collaborating institution followed its own protocols to collect whole blood in K2EDTA tubes. Collaborator samples were shipped for TCRbeta analysis as frozen whole blood, isolated PBMCs, or DNA extracted from either sample type. Rearrangement joined TRBV14 to TRBJ1-2; the D gene lacks a confident call. The sample comprised peripheral blood. This receptor was obtained from a woman aged 80 or older with COVID-19, enrolled during active disease. The nucleotide sequence is TGTGCCAGCAGCCGAGATCATGGACGGACTTATGGCTACACCTTC. It specifies CASSRDHGRTYGYTF.